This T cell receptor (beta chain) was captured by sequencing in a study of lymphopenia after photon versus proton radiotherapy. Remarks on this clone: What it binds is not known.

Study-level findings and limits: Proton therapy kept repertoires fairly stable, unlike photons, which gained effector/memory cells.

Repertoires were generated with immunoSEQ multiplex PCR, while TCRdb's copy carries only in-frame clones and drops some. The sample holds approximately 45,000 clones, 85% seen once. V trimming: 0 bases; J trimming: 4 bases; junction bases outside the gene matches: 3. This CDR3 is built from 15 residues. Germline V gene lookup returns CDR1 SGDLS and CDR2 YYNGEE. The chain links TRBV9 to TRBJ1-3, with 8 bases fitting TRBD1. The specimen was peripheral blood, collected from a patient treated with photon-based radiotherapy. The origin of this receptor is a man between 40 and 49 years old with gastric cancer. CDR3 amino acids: CASSVEPGGGNTIYF. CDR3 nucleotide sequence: TGTGCCAGCAGCGTAGAGCCAGGGGGCGGAAACACCATATATTTT.